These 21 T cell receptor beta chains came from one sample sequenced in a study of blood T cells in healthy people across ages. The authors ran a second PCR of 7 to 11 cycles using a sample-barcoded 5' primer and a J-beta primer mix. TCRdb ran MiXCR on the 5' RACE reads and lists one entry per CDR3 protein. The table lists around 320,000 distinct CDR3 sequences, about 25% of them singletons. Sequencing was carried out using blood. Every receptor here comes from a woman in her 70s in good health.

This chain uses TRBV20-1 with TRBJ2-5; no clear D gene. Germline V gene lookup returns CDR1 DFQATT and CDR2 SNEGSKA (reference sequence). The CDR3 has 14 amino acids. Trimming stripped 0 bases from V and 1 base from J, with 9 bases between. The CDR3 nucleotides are TGCAGTGCTAGAGATGGCAGGACCCAAGAGACCCAGTACTTC. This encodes CSARDGRTQETQYF.

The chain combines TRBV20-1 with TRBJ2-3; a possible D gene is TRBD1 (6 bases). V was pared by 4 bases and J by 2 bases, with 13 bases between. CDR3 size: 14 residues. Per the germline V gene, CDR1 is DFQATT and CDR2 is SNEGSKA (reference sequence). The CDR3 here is CSAMKGESTDTQYF. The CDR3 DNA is TGCAGTGCTATGAAGGGGGAGTCCACAGATACGCAGTATTTT.

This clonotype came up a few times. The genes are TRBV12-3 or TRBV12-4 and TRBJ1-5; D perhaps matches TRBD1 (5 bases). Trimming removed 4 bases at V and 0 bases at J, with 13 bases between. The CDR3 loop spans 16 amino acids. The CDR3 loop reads CASSWGWGNSNQPQHF. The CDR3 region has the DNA TGTGCCAGCAGTTGGGGGTGGGGAAATAGCAATCAGCCCCAGCATTTT.

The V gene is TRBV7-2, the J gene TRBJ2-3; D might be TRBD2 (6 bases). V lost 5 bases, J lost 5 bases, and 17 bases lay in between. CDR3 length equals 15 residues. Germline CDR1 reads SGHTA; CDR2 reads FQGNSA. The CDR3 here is CASSPTLATVDTQYF. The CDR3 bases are TGTGCCAGCAGCCCTACCCTAGCGACGGTAGATACGCAGTATTTT.

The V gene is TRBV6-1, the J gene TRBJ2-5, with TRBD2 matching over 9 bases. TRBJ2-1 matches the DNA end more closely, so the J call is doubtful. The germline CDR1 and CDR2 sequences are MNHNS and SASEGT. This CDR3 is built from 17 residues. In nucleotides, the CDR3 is TGTGCCAGCAAAGTGGTAATTAGCGGGGGAACCTACAATGAGCAGTTCTTC. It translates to CASKVVISGGTYNEQFF.

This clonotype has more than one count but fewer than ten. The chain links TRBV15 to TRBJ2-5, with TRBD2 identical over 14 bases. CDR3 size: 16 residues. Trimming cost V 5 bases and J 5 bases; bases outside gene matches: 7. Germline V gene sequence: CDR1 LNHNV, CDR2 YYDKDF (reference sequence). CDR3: CATSPQGLAGVETQYF. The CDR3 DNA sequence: TGTGCCACCAGCCCTCAGGGACTAGCGGGAGTTGAGACCCAGTACTTC.

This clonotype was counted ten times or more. The CDR3 sequence: CASRNRGETQYF. DNA for the CDR3: TGTGCCAGCAGAAACAGGGGGGAGACCCAGTACTTC. The chain is built from TRBV7-8 and TRBJ2-5, with TRBD1 identical over 8 bases. V shed 6 bases and J 5 bases; nucleotides not matched to a gene: 2. Germline V gives CDR1 SGHVS, CDR2 FQNEAQ. CDR3 length equals 12 residues.

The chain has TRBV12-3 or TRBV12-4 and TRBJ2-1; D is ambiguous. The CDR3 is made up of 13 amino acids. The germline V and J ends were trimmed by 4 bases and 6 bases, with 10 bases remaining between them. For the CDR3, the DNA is TGTGCCAGCAGTTCCCTGGGTTTCAATGAGCAGTTCTTC. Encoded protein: CASSSLGFNEQFF.

The CDR3 sequence: CASIKGGSSYEQYF. As DNA, the CDR3 is TGTGCCAGCATCAAGGGCGGGAGCTCCTACGAGCAGTACTTC. The chain combines TRBV6-2 or TRBV6-3 with TRBJ2-7, with TRBD2 matching 7 bases. The junction had 6 bases not matched to a gene; V was cut back by 7 bases and J by 0 bases. Germline V lookup: CDR1 MNHEY, CDR2 SVGEGT. The CDR3 extends over 14 amino acids.

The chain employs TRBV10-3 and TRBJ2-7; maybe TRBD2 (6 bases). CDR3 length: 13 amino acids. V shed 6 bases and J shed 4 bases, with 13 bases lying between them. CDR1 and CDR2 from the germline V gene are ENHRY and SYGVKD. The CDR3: CAISAGSPYEQYF. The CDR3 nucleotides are TGTGCCATCAGCGCCGGGAGCCCTTACGAGCAGTACTTC.

The CDR3 spells CASRRGEQGVFEQYF. CDR3 DNA: TGTGCCAGCAGGCGGGGGGAACAGGGAGTTTTCGAGCAGTACTTC. The gene calls are TRBV5-8 and TRBJ2-1; 8 bases map to TRBD2. The J call may be mistaken, given a closer DNA end match to TRBJ2-7. This CDR3 comprises 15 residues. Germline V gene lookup returns CDR1 SGHTS and CDR2 YDEGEE.

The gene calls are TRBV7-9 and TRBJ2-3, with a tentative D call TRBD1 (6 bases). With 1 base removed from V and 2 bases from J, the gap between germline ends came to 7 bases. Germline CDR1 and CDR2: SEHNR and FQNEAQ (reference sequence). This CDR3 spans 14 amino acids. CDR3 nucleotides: TGTGCCAGCAGCTTAGGGACAGACACAGATACGCAGTATTTT. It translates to CASSLGTDTDTQYF.

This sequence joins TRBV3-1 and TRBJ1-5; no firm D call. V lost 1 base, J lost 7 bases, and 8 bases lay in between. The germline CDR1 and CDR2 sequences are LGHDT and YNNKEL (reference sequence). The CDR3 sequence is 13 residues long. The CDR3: CASSQGREQPQHF. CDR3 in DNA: TGTGCCAGCAGCCAAGGAAGGGAACAGCCCCAGCATTTT. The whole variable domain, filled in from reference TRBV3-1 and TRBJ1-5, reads DTAVSQTPKYLVTQMGNDKSIKCEQNLGHDTMYWYKQDSKKFLKIMFSYNNKELIINETVPNRFSPKSPDKAHLNLHINSLELGDSAVYFCASSQGREQPQHFGDGTRLSIL.

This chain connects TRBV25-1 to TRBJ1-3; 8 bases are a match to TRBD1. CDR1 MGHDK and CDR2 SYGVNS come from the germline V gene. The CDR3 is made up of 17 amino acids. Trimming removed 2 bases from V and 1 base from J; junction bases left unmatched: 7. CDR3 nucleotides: TGTGCCAGCAGTGAAGCCCTCGGACAGGGATCTGGAAACACCATATATTTT. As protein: CASSEALGQGSGNTIYF.

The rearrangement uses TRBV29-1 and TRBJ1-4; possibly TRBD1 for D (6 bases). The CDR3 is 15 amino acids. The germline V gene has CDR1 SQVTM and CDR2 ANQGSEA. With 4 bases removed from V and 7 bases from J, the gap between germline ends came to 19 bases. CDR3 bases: TGCAGCGTTGCAAGGGGAATACAGGGTCGTGAAAAACTGTTTTTT. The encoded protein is CSVARGIQGREKLFF.

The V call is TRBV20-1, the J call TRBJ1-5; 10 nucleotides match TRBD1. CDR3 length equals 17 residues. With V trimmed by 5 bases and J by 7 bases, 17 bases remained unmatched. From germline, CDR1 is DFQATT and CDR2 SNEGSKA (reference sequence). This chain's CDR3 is CSASPRGQGVVRQPQHF. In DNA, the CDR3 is TGCAGTGCTTCCCCCCGAGGACAGGGGGTTGTTCGGCAGCCCCAGCATTTT.

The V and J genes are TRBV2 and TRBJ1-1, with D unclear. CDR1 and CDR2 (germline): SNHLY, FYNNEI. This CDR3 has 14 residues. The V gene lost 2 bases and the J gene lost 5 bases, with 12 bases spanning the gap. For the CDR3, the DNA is TGTGCCAGCAGTGAACGGGCCTTGAGTACTGAAGCTTTCTTT. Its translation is CASSERALSTEAFF.

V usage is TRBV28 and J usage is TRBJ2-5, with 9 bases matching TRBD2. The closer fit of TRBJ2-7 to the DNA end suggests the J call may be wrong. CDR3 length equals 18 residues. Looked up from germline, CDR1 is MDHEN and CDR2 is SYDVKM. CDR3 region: CASSSAGKSGRYTYEQYF. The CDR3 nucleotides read TGTGCCAGCAGTTCCGCGGGGAAGAGCGGGAGGTATACCTACGAGCAGTACTTC.

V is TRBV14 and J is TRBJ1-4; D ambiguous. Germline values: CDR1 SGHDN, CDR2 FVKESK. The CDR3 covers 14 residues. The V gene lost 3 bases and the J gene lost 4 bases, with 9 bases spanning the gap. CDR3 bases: TGTGCCAGCAGCCACACAAGTCTTAATGAAAAACTGTTTTTT. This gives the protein CASSHTSLNEKLFF.

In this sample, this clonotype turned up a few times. CDR3 in amino acids: CSVPKGTSTYETQYF. The CDR3 region has the DNA TGCAGCGTGCCGAAGGGAACTAGCACTTACGAGACCCAGTACTTC. The rearrangement joins TRBV29-1 to TRBJ2-5; a weak D match, TRBD2 (6 bases). Trimming shortened V by 6 bases and J by 5 bases, and 22 bases separated the two germline ends. CDR1 and CDR2 from the germline V gene are SQVTM and ANQGSEA. The CDR3 is made up of 15 amino acids.

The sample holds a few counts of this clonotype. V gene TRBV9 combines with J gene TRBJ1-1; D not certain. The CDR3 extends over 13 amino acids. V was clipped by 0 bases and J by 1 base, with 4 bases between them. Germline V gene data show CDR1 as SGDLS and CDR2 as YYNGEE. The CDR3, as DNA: TGTGCCAGCAGCGTAGAACCGAACACTGAAGCTTTCTTT. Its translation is CASSVEPNTEAFF.